This T cell receptor beta chain was identified during a study of molecular identifiers for immune sequencing clone quantification. Each CDR3 protein gets one entry after TCRdb re-called the PCR reads with MiXCR. The table shows around 480,000 distinct CDR3 sequences, with 25% occurring only once. Broader study findings: Clonotypes surpassing 20 RNA copies contained over 98% of effector molecules, versus under 1% in naive cells.

With regard to this clonotype: Its target is unknown.

This CDR3 comprises 13 residues. Trimming removed 1 base from V and 5 bases from J, with 6 bases in between. The V gene's germline CDR1 is SEHNR and CDR2 FQNEAQ (reference sequence). The receptor was derived from a human donor in good health. Some libraries in this study had Jurkat cell RNA spiked in. The rearrangement links TRBV7-9 to TRBJ2-4, with a possible D match to TRBD1 (5 bases). What was sequenced was naive CD8+ T cells from blood, with Jurkat cell RNA spiked in. Subset denoted: FACS-sorted CD8+CD4-CCR7+CD45RA+ naive T cells. The CDR3, as DNA: TGTGCCAGCAGCTTAGTACAGGAAAACATTCAGTACTTC. Its protein is CASSLVQENIQYF.